Listed here are 9 T cell receptor beta chains from one sample, sequenced in a study of blood T cell repertoires in COVID-19 (TCRdb year 2020). Libraries were constructed by the immunoSEQ multiplex PCR assay. TCRdb stores this immuneACCESS table with in-frame sequences only. Part of the clones is absent; in the studies checked, under half of the shortfall reflects unresolved V genes, and no reason is known for the rest. Here the sample has some 83,000 clones; less than 90% occur a single time. The leading ten clones occupy around a sixth of the sample. Specimen: peripheral blood. These receptors all come from an elderly man in a cohort sampled during active COVID-19.

The V and J genes are TRBV25-1 and TRBJ1-1, with TRBD1 identical over 12 bases. CDR1 MGHDK and CDR2 SYGVNS come from the germline V gene. The CDR3 spans 15 residues. V gave up 10 bases and J gave up 5 bases; unmatched junction bases: 11. The CDR3 nucleotides read TGTGCCACCAGCCCATCGGGACAGGGGGCGACTGAAGCTTTCTTT. Translating gives CATSPSGQGATEAFF.

This chain uses TRBV19 with TRBJ1-6; no clear D. CDR3 length: 16 residues. Trimming left V 3 bases short and J 9 bases short, with 18 bases between. Germline CDR1 reads LNHDA; CDR2 reads SQIVND (reference sequence). CDR3 coding DNA: TGTGCCAGTAGTATGGAGAGAGGGTTGAAACTTTCACCCCTCCACTTT. It codes for CASSMERGLKLSPLHF.

This clone showed up just once. The CDR3 DNA follows: TGTGCCAGCAGCTTACCGTCTCAAGAGACCCAGTACTTC. Encoded protein: CASSLPSQETQYF. The chain uses TRBV7-2 and TRBJ2-5; no definite D call. Trimming took off 2 bases at V and 2 bases at J, with 6 bases between the two ends. This CDR3 has 13 amino acids. The germline V gene has CDR1 SGHTA and CDR2 FQGNSA.

V is TRBV29-1 and J is TRBJ1-5; D is unresolved. V lost 5 bases, J lost 11 bases, and 22 bases lay in between. The CDR3 has 14 amino acids. Germline lookup yields CDR1 SQVTM and CDR2 ANQGSEA. In DNA, the CDR3 is TGCAGCGTTTTGGTGACCGGGATCCAGTCAGCCCAGCATTTT. Translation gives CSVLVTGIQSAQHF. The full variable domain, in which reference TRBV29-1 and TRBJ1-5 provide the parts outside the CDR3, is SAVISQKPSRDICQRGTSLTIQCQVDSQVTMMFWYRQQPGQSLTLIATANQGSEATYESGFVIDKFPISRPNLTFSTLTVSNMSPEDSSIYLCSVLVTGIQSAQHFGDGTRLSIL.

The rearrangement joins TRBV2 to TRBJ2-3, with 11 nucleotides matching TRBD1. The V gene's germline CDR1 is SNHLY and CDR2 FYNNEI. With 4 bases clipped from V and 4 bases from J, the junction kept 1 base outside the gene matches. CDR3 length: 14 residues. The CDR3 DNA reads as TGTGCCAGCAGTGCGGACAGGGGGCCAGATACGCAGTATTTT. The encoded protein is CASSADRGPDTQYF.

The CDR3 region is CASRTSGGRETQYF. Here the CDR3 DNA reads TGTGCCAGCAGAACCTCAGGGGGTAGAGAGACCCAGTACTTC. The rearrangement uses TRBV2 and TRBJ2-5; 7 bases are a match to TRBD1. Germline assignment: CDR1 SNHLY and CDR2 FYNNEI. V lost 6 bases to trimming and J lost 4 bases; unmatched junction nucleotides: 8. CDR3 length equals 14 residues.

This chain connects TRBV7-8 to TRBJ2-7; D gene ambiguous. The germline V gene has CDR1 SGHVS and CDR2 FQNEAQ. The CDR3 has 13 amino acids. Trimming took off 2 bases at V and 1 base at J, with 6 bases between the two ends. CDR3 amino acids: CASSLSQSYEQYV. CDR3 in DNA: TGTGCCAGCAGCTTATCACAGTCCTACGAGCAGTACGTC.

This rearrangement joins TRBV5-1 to TRBJ2-2; 11 nucleotides line up with TRBD2. The junction had 7 bases not matched to a gene; V was cut back by 2 bases and J by 7 bases. This CDR3 has 16 residues. The V gene's germline CDR1 is SGHRS and CDR2 YFSETQ. CDR3 sequence (DNA): TGCGCCAGCAGCTTTAGCGGGGGGGCCGCGGACGGGGAGCTGTTTTTT. This translates into CASSFSGGAADGELFF.

V gene TRBV21-1 combines with J gene TRBJ2-7; the D call TRBD1 from the table was never checked on the DNA. TRBV21-1 is a known pseudogene. The CDR3 has 16 residues. CDR3 in DNA: TGTGCCAGCAGCCCGAGGGGCCCGGGACAGGGCCACGAGCAGTACTTC. It specifies CASSPRGPGQGHEQYF.